These T cell receptor beta chains were read from a single sample in a study of cytotoxic CD8 clonotypes in ibrutinib-treated CLL. TCRdb's copy holds only in-frame clones and misses some; the assay was immunoSEQ multiplex PCR. The sample lists more than 300,000 clones, around four fifths occurring once. The starting material was PBMCs, obtained before ibrutinib treatment. The origin of the receptors is a human donor with chronic lymphocytic leukemia. Each CDR3 is given with its conserved first and last residue. The order of the fields is D gene, V gene, clone size, J gene, CDR3 DNA, CDR3 protein. A D gene is named only where the DNA matches it firmly. Some rows have no size entry. The others give once, few or many, or a class for an expanded clone.

.	TRBV18	.	TRBJ1-2	TGTGCCAGCTCACCGGAGCTTGTCTATGGCTACACCTTC	CASSPELVYGYTF
TRBD2	TRBV5-1	.	TRBJ2-2	TGCGCCAGCAGCTTGGGGGACTACCCCACCGGGGAGCTGTTTTTT	CASSLGDYPTGELFF
TRBD1	TRBV7-2	.	TRBJ1-3	TGTGCCAGCAGCCCAGGGGGGACAGGGCACGGAAACACCATATATTTT	CASSPGGTGHGNTIYF
.	TRBV6-5	.	TRBJ1-5	TGTGCCAGCAGTTATGCCGGGGGCGGGAATCAGCCCCAGCATTTT	CASSYAGGGNQPQHF
.	TRBV27	.	TRBJ2-4	TGTGCCAGCAGTCAAGGAGGGGGTTTTAACATTCAGTACTTC	CASSQGGGFNIQYF
TRBD2	TRBV9	.	TRBJ2-1	TGTGCCAGCAGAGAGGGGACTAGCGGAGTCAATGAGCAGTTCTTC	CASREGTSGVNEQFF
.	TRBV5-8	.	TRBJ2-7	TGTGCCAGCAGCGGAGTTACCAGGGGATCCTACGAGCAGTACTTC	CASSGVTRGSYEQYF
TRBD2	TRBV2	.	TRBJ2-1	TGTGCCAGCAGTGATGGGGGGGGTGTAAGTCGCAATGAGCAGTTCTTC	CASSDGGGVSRNEQFF
.	TRBV5-1	.	TRBJ2-5	TGCGCCAGCAGCCAAGACAGCCCTCAAGAGACCCAGTACTTC	CASSQDSPQETQYF
TRBD1	TRBV7-9	.	TRBJ1-2	TGTGCCAGCAGCCCTCGGACAGGGGAGTACTATGGCTACACCTTC	CASSPRTGEYYGYTF
TRBD1	TRBV19	.	TRBJ1-5	TGTGCCAGCGGAAGACAGGGGGGGAATCAGCCCCAGCATTTT	CASGRQGGNQPQHF
TRBD2	TRBV28	.	TRBJ2-4	TGTGCCAGCAGTTTAACGCGGGAGGCCCAAAGCATTCAGTACTTC	CASSLTREAQSIQYF
.	TRBV19	.	TRBJ2-5	TGTGCCAGTAGTCCGGGACGGAGCCGGGGGACCCAGTACTTC	CASSPGRSRGTQYF
TRBD1	TRBV6-5	.	TRBJ2-1	TGTGCCAGCAGTTACTTAAAAGGACAGGGCGAGCAGTTCTTC	CASSYLKGQGEQFF
.	TRBV18	.	TRBJ1-5	TGTGCCAGCTCACCCCTGGGGAATAATCAGCCCCAGCATTTT	CASSPLGNNQPQHF
TRBD1	TRBV11-3	.	TRBJ2-5	TGTGCCAGCAGCCCCTCGACAGGGAGAGAGACCCAGTACTTC	CASSPSTGRETQYF
.	TRBV6-5	.	TRBJ2-3	TGTGCCAGCAGTGGAGGGCAGGGAAGGAGCACGCAGTATTTT	CASSGGQGRSTQYF
.	TRBV19	.	TRBJ2-1	TGTGCCAGTAGTATAATAGGGATCCCTTGGAATGAGCAGTTCTTC	CASSIIGIPWNEQFF
.	TRBV19	once	TRBJ2-2	TGTGCCACCGCACTCCAGGACACCTCCGGGGAGCTGTTTTTT	CATALQDTSGELFF
TRBD1	TRBV28	.	TRBJ2-5	TGTGCCAGCAGTCCAGCATTTTCCAGGGACAGGCGAGGCCAAGAGACCCAGTACTTC	CASSPAFSRDRRGQETQYF
TRBD2	TRBV6-4	once	TRBJ2-1	TGTGCCAGCAGTGTGACTAGCGGGATACCGAATGAGCAGTTCTTC	CASSVTSGIPNEQFF
.	TRBV7-8	few	TRBJ1-1	TGTGCCAGCAGCTTAGTAACAGGAAGCACTGAAGCTTTCTTT	CASSLVTGSTEAFF
.	TRBV29-1	.	TRBJ2-6	TGCAGCGTTGCGGGGGCTGGGGCCAACGTCCTGACTTTC	CSVAGAGANVLTF
TRBD2	TRBV29-1	.	TRBJ2-3	TGCAGCGCCAATGACCGTAGCGGGAGCTTAGATACGCAGTATTTT	CSANDRSGSLDTQYF
TRBD1	TRBV29-1	.	TRBJ2-5	TGCAGCGTAGCCACAGGGGTTGAGTACCAAGAGACCCAGTACTTC	CSVATGVEYQETQYF
TRBD1	TRBV7-2	.	TRBJ1-2	TGTGCCAGCAGCTTGGGACAGATGCGATATGGCTACACCTTC	CASSLGQMRYGYTF
.	TRBV7-8	.	TRBJ2-7	TGTGCCAGCAGCTTATTTTTCCCAGGCCGAGCCTACGAGCAGTACTTC	CASSLFFPGRAYEQYF
TRBD1	TRBV2	.	TRBJ1-5	TGTGCCAGTGGAGGACAGGGACCGAATCAGCCCCAGCATTTT	CASGGQGPNQPQHF
.	TRBV6-5	once	TRBJ2-1	TGTGCCAGCAGTTACGGAGGAAAACAGTTCTTC	CASSYGGKQFF
.	TRBV6-5	.	TRBJ2-7	TGTGCCAGCAGTACCAGACACACACCTGGCGAGCAGTACTTC	CASSTRHTPGEQYF
TRBD1	TRBV6-6	.	TRBJ2-7	TGTGCCAGCAGTTACGGGACAGGGTACAGCGAGCAGTACTTC	CASSYGTGYSEQYF
TRBD2	TRBV27	.	TRBJ2-3	TGTGCCAGCAGTTTTTTGAGATGGCGGGGGAGCACAGATACGCAGTATTTT	CASSFLRWRGSTDTQYF
.	TRBV6-5	.	TRBJ1-1	TGTGCCAGCAGTTATGTCCCAGGGGCAAACACTGAAGCTTTCTTT	CASSYVPGANTEAFF
TRBD1	TRBV25-1	few	TRBJ2-5	TGTGCCAGCAGTGGGGGACAGGGCCCGCAAGAGACCCAGTACTTC	CASSGGQGPQETQYF
TRBD2	TRBV27	few	TRBJ2-1	TGTGCCAGCAGTTTCCCCACGGGAGGTACTGAGCAGTTCTTC	CASSFPTGGTEQFF
.	TRBV11-2	.	TRBJ1-5	TGTGCCAGCAGCTTAGTTTGGGGCAGGGGAGTCAGCAATCAGCCCCAGCATTTT	CASSLVWGRGVSNQPQHF
TRBD1	TRBV28	.	TRBJ1-4	TGTGCCACCACCCGCCGGGACAGCTCTAATGAAAAACTGTTTTTT	CATTRRDSSNEKLFF